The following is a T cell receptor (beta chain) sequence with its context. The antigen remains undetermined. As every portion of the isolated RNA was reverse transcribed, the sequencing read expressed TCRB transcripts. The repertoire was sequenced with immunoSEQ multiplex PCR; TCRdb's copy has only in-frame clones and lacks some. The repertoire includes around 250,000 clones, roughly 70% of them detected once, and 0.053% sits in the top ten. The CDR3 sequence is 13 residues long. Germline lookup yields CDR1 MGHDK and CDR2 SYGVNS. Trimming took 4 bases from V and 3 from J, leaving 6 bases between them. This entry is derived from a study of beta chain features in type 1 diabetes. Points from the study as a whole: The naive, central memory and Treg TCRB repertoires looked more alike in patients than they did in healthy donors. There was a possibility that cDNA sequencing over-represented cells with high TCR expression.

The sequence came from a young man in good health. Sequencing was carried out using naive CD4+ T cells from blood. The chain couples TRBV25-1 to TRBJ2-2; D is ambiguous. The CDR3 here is CASSGGHTGELFF. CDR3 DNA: TGTGCCAGCAGTGGAGGCCACACCGGGGAGCTGTTTTTT.